Listed here are 28 T cell receptor beta chains from one sample, sequenced in a study of CD4 T cells in relation to SARS-CoV-2 and coronaviruses. Their antigens remain unidentified. The repertoire was sequenced with immunoSEQ multiplex PCR; TCRdb's copy has only in-frame clones and lacks some. Of just under 20,000 clones listed, around 75% were seen once; the top ten hold over 20%. The unexposed donors gave CD4+ T cells in about 2010-2019, prior to COVID-19. After ten to eleven days of culture, CD4+ T cells were isolated. Sequences were obtained from CD4+ T cells from PBMCs, cultured in vitro. The receptors derive from a human donor in good health.

This chain uses TRBV18 with TRBJ2-7; unclear D gene. The germline V and J ends were trimmed by 3 bases and 4 bases, with 7 bases remaining between them. The germline gives CDR1 KGHSH, CDR2 LQKENI. There are 12 residues in the CDR3. The CDR3 DNA sequence: TGTGCCAGCTCACCTGTTGAATACGAGCAGTACTTC. Encoded protein: CASSPVEYEQYF.

The V call is TRBV19, the J call TRBJ1-3; tentative D call: TRBD1 (6 bases). CDR1 LNHDA and CDR2 SQIVND come from the germline V gene (reference sequence). V dropped 4 bases and J dropped 4 bases, with 11 bases sitting between them. This CDR3 spans 14 amino acids. The CDR3 sequence: CASSTTGWGNTIYF. The CDR3 bases are TGTGCCAGTAGTACCACAGGGTGGGGAAACACCATATATTTT.

The chain uses TRBV9 and TRBJ2-3; perhaps D is TRBD1 or TRBD2 (5 bases each). CDR1 is SGDLS, CDR2 YYNGEE, per germline. The CDR3 extends over 14 amino acids. V was clipped by 3 bases and J by 7 bases, with 15 bases between them. In nucleotides, the CDR3 is TGTGCCAGCAGCGACTTTGGGGGAGATAATACGCAGTATTTT. Translated: CASSDFGGDNTQYF.

The chain couples TRBV7-2 to TRBJ2-5; D gene ambiguous. The CDR3 has 13 residues. V was clipped by 5 bases and J by 5 bases, with 12 bases between them. Germline CDR1 reads SGHTA; CDR2 reads FQGNSA. CDR3 protein: CASSPPEAETQYF. DNA of the CDR3: TGTGCCAGCAGCCCTCCCGAAGCGGAGACCCAGTACTTC.

A remark on this clone: This CDR3 is missing its conserved last phenylalanine or tryptophan, likely due to a read error. The DNA is omitted, as the CDR3 cannot be located on it reliably, and the CDR3 follows TCRdb's listing. V is TRBV30 and J is TRBJ1-2. The CDR3 spans 10 amino acids, including both terminal residues. CDR1 GTSNPN and CDR2 SVGIG come from the germline V gene (reference sequence). CDR3 sequence: CAWTSRTRLV.

The chain links TRBV2 to TRBJ2-2; D possibly uses TRBD1 or TRBD2 (5 bases each). Looked up from germline, CDR1 is SNHLY and CDR2 is FYNNEI. The germline V and J ends were trimmed by 7 bases and 7 bases, with 16 bases remaining between them. There are 14 residues in the CDR3. DNA for the CDR3: TGTGCCAGCATGAGGGGATTGCCAGACGGGGAGCTGTTTTTT. As protein: CASMRGLPDGELFF.

This clone showed up just once. The V call is TRBV5-5, the J call TRBJ2-7; 8 positions agree with TRBD2. The germline V gene has CDR1 SGHKS and CDR2 YYEKEE (reference sequence). The ends lost 4 bases at V and 9 bases at J; junction bases unmatched: 15. The CDR3 consists of 15 residues. CDR3 DNA: TGTGCCAGCAGCCAGGGGACTAGTCGTTTTTATCGGCAGTACTTC. Residues: CASSQGTSRFYRQYF.

CDR3 region: CASRGLAGLYNEQFF. In DNA, the CDR3 is TGTGCCAGTAGGGGACTAGCGGGCCTCTACAATGAGCAGTTCTTC. The chain carries TRBV19 and TRBJ2-1, with 12 bases that match TRBD2. Germline values: CDR1 LNHDA, CDR2 SQIVND (reference sequence). This CDR3 has 15 residues. The J segment lost 3 bases and the V segment lost 6 bases, leaving 3 bases of the junction unmatched.

The chain joins TRBV3-1 (or the pseudogene TRBV3-2) to TRBJ1-6, with D possibly being TRBD1 (5 bases). Trimming pared 5 bases from V and 5 bases from J, leaving 13 bases between. Germline CDR1 is LGHDT and CDR2 is YNNKEL (reference sequence). This CDR3 spans 15 amino acids. The CDR3 DNA sequence: TGTGCCAGCAGCTCCGGCCGAGGGGATAATTCACCCCTCCACTTT. Protein: CASSSGRGDNSPLHF.

The chain employs TRBV5-6 and TRBJ2-5; the D is unclear. Germline V gene data show CDR1 as SGHDT and CDR2 as YYEEEE. The CDR3 runs 14 residues. V was trimmed by 7 bases and J by 1 base, leaving 14 bases between them. CDR3 region: CASSLGGTQETQYF. CDR3 DNA: TGTGCCAGCTCCCTGGGCGGCACCCAAGAGACCCAGTACTTC. Drawing the rest from reference TRBV5-6 and TRBJ2-5, the complete variable domain is DAGVTQSPTHLIKTRGQQVTLRCSPKSGHDTVSWYQQALGQGPQFIFQYYEEEERQRGNFPDRFSGHQFPNYSSELNVNALLLGDSALYLCASSLGGTQETQYFGPGTRLLVL.

This clone was detected only a few times. The CDR3 DNA reads as TGTGCCAGCAGTTACGATGGCCTCGAAGCTTTCTTT. This sequence encodes CASSYDGLEAFF. V is TRBV6-6 and J is TRBJ1-1; D not resolved. CDR1 is MNHNY and CDR2 is SVGAGI in the germline V gene (reference sequence). This CDR3 spans 12 amino acids. V was cut by 2 bases and J by 8 bases, with 9 bases left in between.

The chain is built from TRBV13 and TRBJ2-2; TRBD2 matches at 8 bases. V trimming: 0 bases; J trimming: 5 bases; junction bases outside the gene matches: 5. CDR1 PRHDT and CDR2 FYEKMQ come from the germline V gene (reference sequence). The CDR3 totals 16 residues. The CDR3 loop is CASSLGTAGGTGELFF. The CDR3 coding sequence is TGTGCCAGCAGCTTAGGCACCGCGGGAGGAACCGGGGAGCTGTTTTTT.

The rearrangement links TRBV18 to TRBJ1-2, with D hard to call. The length of the CDR3 is 13 residues. CDR1 is KGHSH, CDR2 LQKENI, per germline. V lost 3 bases and J lost 3, with 8 bases in between. CDR3 region: CASSPKDDYGYTF. The CDR3 DNA reads TGTGCCAGCTCACCGAAAGACGACTATGGCTACACCTTC. Complete variable domain (other parts from reference TRBV18 and TRBJ1-2): NAGVMQNPRHLVRRRGQEARLRCSPMKGHSHVYWYRQLPEEGLKFMVYLQKENIIDESGMPKERFSAEFPKEGPSILRIQQVVRGDSAAYFCASSPKDDYGYTFGSGTRLTVV.

The V and J genes are TRBV15 and TRBJ1-2; TRBD1 matches at 7 bases. V trimming: 0 bases; J trimming: 6 bases; junction bases outside the gene matches: 10. Germline V gives CDR1 LNHNV, CDR2 YYDKDF (reference sequence). CDR3 size: 16 residues. The CDR3 DNA follows: TGTGCCACCAGCAGAGATCTGGGACAGCCGGCGAATGGCTACACCTTC. Translated: CATSRDLGQPANGYTF.

The DNA for the CDR3 is TGTGCCATCAGTGAGGGTAGCGGGTCCCGCACAGATACGCAGTATTTT. This codes for CAISEGSGSRTDTQYF. The chain employs TRBV10-3 and TRBJ2-3; TRBD2 matches 7 bases. The CDR3 extends over 16 amino acids. CDR1 is ENHRY, CDR2 SYGVKD, per germline. After removal of 2 bases from V and 1 base from J, the junction contained 6 bases not matched to a gene.

This clone was recorded a few times. A read error may produce the germline difference seen at one junction end. This chain links TRBV19 with TRBJ1-1; D is undetermined. This CDR3 has 14 amino acids. Per germline, CDR1 LNHDA and CDR2 SQIVND (reference sequence). This CDR3 is CASSIRGENAEAFF. The CDR3 DNA reads as TGTGCCAGTAGTATCCGAGGAGAGAACGCTGAAGCTTTCTTT.

The chain is built from TRBV11-2 and TRBJ2-5; no definite D call. CDR3 length: 15 residues. CDR1 and CDR2 (germline): SGHAT, FQNNGV. V was cut by 2 bases and J by 2 bases, with 12 bases left in between. The CDR3 spells CASSLPLTEQETQYF. CDR3 bases: TGTGCCAGCAGCTTACCGCTGACTGAGCAAGAGACCCAGTACTTC.

The chain couples TRBV5-1 to TRBJ2-5; possible D gene TRBD1, 5 bases. CDR1 and CDR2 from the germline V gene are SGHRS and YFSETQ. Trimming took off 2 bases at V and 1 base at J, with 12 bases between the two ends. The length of the CDR3 is 15 residues. The CDR3 nucleotides read TGCGCCAGCAGCTTTCGCTCAGGGTTCCAAGAGACCCAGTACTTC. Translated: CASSFRSGFQETQYF. Drawing the rest from reference TRBV5-1 and TRBJ2-5, the complete variable domain is KAGVTQTPRYLIKTRGQQVTLSCSPISGHRSVSWYQQTPGQGLQFLFEYFSETQRNKGNFPGRFSGRQFSNSRSEMNVSTLELGDSALYLCASSFRSGFQETQYFGPGTRLLVL.

The chain joins TRBV6-2 or TRBV6-3 to TRBJ1-5, with D perhaps matching TRBD1 (5 bases). CDR1 and CDR2 from the germline V gene are MNHEY and SVGEGT. This CDR3 has 18 residues. V gave up 0 bases and J gave up 4 bases, with 19 bases separating them. CDR3 sequence: CASSYSGRDSRYNQPQHF. The CDR3 DNA reads TGTGCCAGCAGTTACTCTGGCCGTGACAGTCGATATAATCAGCCCCAGCATTTT.

CDR3: CAISERGLAGSEQFF. In DNA, the CDR3 is TGTGCCATCAGTGAGAGAGGACTAGCGGGGTCCGAGCAGTTCTTC. The chain combines TRBV10-3 with TRBJ2-1; TRBD2 aligns across 12 bases. CDR1 is ENHRY, CDR2 SYGVKD, per germline. J gave up 10 bases and V 2 bases, and 6 bases lay outside the gene matches. This CDR3 contains 15 residues.

This sequence joins TRBV11-2 and TRBJ2-7; D call uncertain. Per germline, CDR1 SGHAT and CDR2 FQNNGV. Trimming stripped 4 bases from V and 0 bases from J, with 4 bases between. There are 12 residues in the CDR3. The CDR3 protein is CASSSSSYEQYF. The CDR3 DNA reads TGTGCCAGCAGCTCCAGCTCCTACGAGCAGTACTTC.

CDR3 protein: CASSLDGQRNTIYF. CDR3 bases: TGTGCCAGCAGCTTAGACGGGCAGAGAAACACCATATATTTT. The rearrangement links TRBV7-9 to TRBJ1-3; no reliable D call. Between the trimmed V and J ends, which lost 1 base and 5 bases, there was a span of 9 bases. Germline V lookup: CDR1 SEHNR, CDR2 FQNEAQ (reference sequence). The CDR3 spans 14 residues.

Here the CDR3 reads CASSLTSGVGEQFF. As DNA, the CDR3 is TGTGCCAGCAGCTTGACTAGCGGGGTTGGGGAGCAGTTCTTC. The chain has TRBV5-4 and TRBJ2-1, with TRBD2 matching 10 bases. After removal of 1 base from V and 10 bases from J, the junction contained 5 bases not matched to a gene. This CDR3 has 14 residues. CDR1 SGHNT and CDR2 YYREEE come from the germline V gene (reference sequence). The entire variable domain, with the rest obtained from reference TRBV5-4 and TRBJ2-1, is as follows: ETGVTQSPTHLIKTRGQQVTLRCSSQSGHNTVSWYQQALGQGPQFIFQYYREEENGRGNFPPRFSGLQFPNYSSELNVNALELDDSALYLCASSLTSGVGEQFFGPGTRLTVL.

The genes are TRBV19 and TRBJ1-1; the D is unclear. The CDR3 spans 14 residues. Deletions cut 7 bases from V and 1 base from J, with 13 bases between. In germline, CDR1 is LNHDA, CDR2 SQIVND (reference sequence). The CDR3 loop is CASISGRSNTEAFF. The CDR3 coding sequence is TGTGCCAGTATCTCCGGCCGCTCGAACACTGAAGCTTTCTTT.

This rearrangement joins TRBV5-4 to TRBJ1-2; D possibly corresponds to TRBD1 (6 bases). This CDR3 is built from 16 residues. The V end was cut by 3 bases, the J end by 3 bases, with 18 bases between. Germline CDR1 is SGHNT and CDR2 is YYREEE (reference sequence). CDR3 region: CASSSGDRFADYGYTF. In DNA, the CDR3 is TGTGCCAGCAGCTCAGGTGACAGGTTTGCCGACTATGGCTACACCTTC.

There are a few counts of this clone. The gene calls are TRBV3-1 (or the pseudogene TRBV3-2) and TRBJ1-2; 10 bases align to TRBD1. The V gene's germline CDR1 is LGHDT and CDR2 YNNKEL (reference sequence). There are 15 residues in the CDR3. Trimming removed 3 bases from V and 7 bases from J; junction bases left unmatched: 8. The CDR3 here is CASSHRLRTGGGYTF. The CDR3 DNA reads TGTGCCAGCAGCCACCGACTTCGGACAGGGGGTGGCTACACCTTC.

This clone occurred once. The CDR3, as DNA: TGTGCCAGCAGCTTAGCGAGGAGGGAGAATGGCTACACCTTC. It specifies CASSLARRENGYTF. The chain joins TRBV7-8 to TRBJ1-2, with D unclear. This CDR3 is built from 14 residues. Trimming took off 0 bases at V and 6 bases at J, with 11 bases between the two ends. Germline-derived CDR1 and CDR2 are SGHVS and FQNEAQ. Looking up the rest from reference TRBV7-8 and TRBJ1-2 gives the full variable domain: GAGVSQSPRYKVAKRGQDVALRCDPISGHVSLFWYQQALGQGPEFLTYFQNEAQLDKSGLPSDRFFAERPEGSVSTLKIQRTQQEDSAVYLCASSLARRENGYTFGSGTRLTVV.

The chain combines TRBV2 with TRBJ2-7, with 9 bases lining up with TRBD1. The CDR3 covers 15 residues. Losses at the gene ends were 5 bases for V and 5 bases for J; bases not matched to a gene: 10. Germline values: CDR1 SNHLY, CDR2 FYNNEI. The CDR3 here is CASSWNRGPFDEQYF. The CDR3 DNA sequence: TGTGCCAGCAGTTGGAACAGGGGGCCCTTCGACGAGCAGTACTTC. The full variable domain, completed using reference TRBV2 and TRBJ2-7, is EPEVTQTPSHQVTQMGQEVILRCVPISNHLYFYWYRQILGQKVEFLVSFYNNEISEKSEIFDDQFSVERPDGSNFTLKIRSTKLEDSAMYFCASSWNRGPFDEQYFGPGTRLTVT.